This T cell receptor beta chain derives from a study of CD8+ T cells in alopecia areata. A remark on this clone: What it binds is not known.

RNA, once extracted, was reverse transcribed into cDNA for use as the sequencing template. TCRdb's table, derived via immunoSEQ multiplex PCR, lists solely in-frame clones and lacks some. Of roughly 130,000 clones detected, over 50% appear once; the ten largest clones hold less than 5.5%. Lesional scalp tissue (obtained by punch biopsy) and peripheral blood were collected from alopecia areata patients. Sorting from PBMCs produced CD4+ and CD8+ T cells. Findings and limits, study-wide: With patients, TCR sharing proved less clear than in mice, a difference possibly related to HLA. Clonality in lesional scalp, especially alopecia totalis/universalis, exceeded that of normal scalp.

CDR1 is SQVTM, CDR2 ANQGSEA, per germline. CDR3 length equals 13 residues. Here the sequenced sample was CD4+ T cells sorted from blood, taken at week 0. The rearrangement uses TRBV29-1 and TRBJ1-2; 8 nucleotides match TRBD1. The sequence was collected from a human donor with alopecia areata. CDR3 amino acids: CSALGQGAQGYTF. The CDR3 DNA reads TGCAGTGCCCTTGGGCAGGGGGCGCAAGGCTACACCTTC.